This TCR beta chain was recorded in a study of PD-L1 blockade in urothelial cancer. About the study: About nine tenths of the roughly 29 patients comprised males who had bladder-origin urothelial cancer. Across blood samples, T cells had a median count of about 140,000.

V was cut by 5 bases and J by 2 bases, with 15 bases left in between. Germline V CDR1 and CDR2: SGHTS, YDEGEE. CDR3 length equals 15 residues. Generated by immunoSEQ multiplex PCR, the TCRdb table keeps only in-frame clones and is missing some. The repertoire holds 49,000 or so clones, with less than 85% as singletons. The time point was: pretreatment peripheral blood. Patient sample counts ranged from 1 to 8, pretreatment and on-treatment. This clonotype was sampled from a man between 65 and 80 years old with urothelial cancer. The genes are TRBV5-8 and TRBJ2-3, with D possibly TRBD1 on 7 matching bases. Source: PBMCs, taken around atezolizumab (anti-PD-L1) treatment. CDR3 DNA sequence: TGTGCCAGCAGGCGGGACAGAATGAACACAGATACGCAGTATTTT. Its translation is CASRRDRMNTDTQYF.